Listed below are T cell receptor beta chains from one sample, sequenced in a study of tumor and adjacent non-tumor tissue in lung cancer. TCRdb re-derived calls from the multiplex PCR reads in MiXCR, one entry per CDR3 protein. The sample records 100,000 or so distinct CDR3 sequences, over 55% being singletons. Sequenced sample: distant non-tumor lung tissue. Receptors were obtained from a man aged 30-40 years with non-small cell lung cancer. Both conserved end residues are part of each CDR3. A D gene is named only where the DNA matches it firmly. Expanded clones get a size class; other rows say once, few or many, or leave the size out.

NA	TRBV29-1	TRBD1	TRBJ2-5	TGCAGCGTTGAGAAACAGGGGGTGGGGGGGACCCAGTACTTC	CSVEKQGVGGTQYF
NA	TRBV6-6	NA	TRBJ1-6	TGTGCCAGCCGGACGACGTTCCAGAGGGCCGATAATTTACCCCTCCACTTT	CASRTTFQRADNLPLHF
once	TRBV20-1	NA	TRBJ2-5	TGCAATGCTAGAGAAGGCCCAGGCTACCAAGAGACCCAGTACTTC	CNAREGPGYQETQYF
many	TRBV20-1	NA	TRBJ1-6	TGCAGTGCTCGAAGGAGGGGTTCACCCCTCCACTTT	CSARRRGSPLHF
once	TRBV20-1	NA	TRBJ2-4	TGCAGTGTTAGGCACGGGAGCGGCAAAAACATTAAGTACTTC	CSVRHGSGKNIKYF
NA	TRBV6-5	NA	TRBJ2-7	TGTGCCAGCAGACGGATTGGTGCTCTCGAGCAGTACTTC	CASRRIGALEQYF
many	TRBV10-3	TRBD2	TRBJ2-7	TGTGCCATCAGTGAGCAGCGGGGGGACTCTAGGTACGAGCAGTACTTC	CAISEQRGDSRYEQYF
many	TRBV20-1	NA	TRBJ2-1	TGCAGTGCTAGAGATGGGCAGGGTTTGGATGAGCAGTTCTTC	CSARDGQGLDEQFF
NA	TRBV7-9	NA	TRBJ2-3	TGTGCCAGCAGCTTATCCTTTGGCAGGGCAAGCACAGGTACGCGGTATTTT	CASSLSFGRASTGTRYF
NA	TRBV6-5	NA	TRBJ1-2	TGTGCCAGGAGGCTCACAGGACCCTCGGGCGACTACACCTTC	CARRLTGPSGDYTF
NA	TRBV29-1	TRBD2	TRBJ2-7	TGCAGCGTCGAATTAGCGGGAGGTAACGACCAGTACTTC	CSVELAGGNDQYF
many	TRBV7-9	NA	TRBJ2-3	TGTGCCAGCAGCTTAGAGTTGTCCTGGGGCAGGGGAGGCACAGATACGCAGTATTTT	CASSLELSWGRGGTDTQYF
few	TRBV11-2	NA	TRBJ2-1	TGTACCAGCAGCTCGAGACCCATCACTAAAGAGCAGTTCTTC	CTSSSRPITKEQFF
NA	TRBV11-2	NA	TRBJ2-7	TGTGCCAGCAGCGCGCTGACAGTCTACGAGCAGTACTTC	CASSALTVYEQYF
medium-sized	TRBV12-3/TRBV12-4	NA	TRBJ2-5	TGTGCCAGCGTACAGGCCTACCAAGAGACCCAGTACTTC	CASVQAYQETQYF
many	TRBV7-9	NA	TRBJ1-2	TGTGCCAGCAGCTTGGACGTCAACTATGGCTACACCTTC	CASSLDVNYGYTF
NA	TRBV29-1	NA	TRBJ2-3	TGCAGCGTCGGTCCTACCGGACTGGGGGCTAGCACGGATACGCAGTATTTT	CSVGPTGLGASTDTQYF
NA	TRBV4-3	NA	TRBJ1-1	TGCGCCAGCAGTCAGGATCCGATAGAAGGAAACACTGAAGCTTTCTTT	CASSQDPIEGNTEAFF
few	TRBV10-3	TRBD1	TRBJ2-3	TGTGCCACCGGGCCCGGGGGACAGGGGACAGATACGCAGTATTTT	CATGPGGQGTDTQYF
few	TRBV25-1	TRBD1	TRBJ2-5	TGTGCCAGCAGCACACGACAGGGCCAAGAGACCCAGTACTTC	CASSTRQGQETQYF
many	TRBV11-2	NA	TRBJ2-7	TGTGCCAGCAGTTCCGGAGGCCTATTGACCCCTAGCTCCTACGAGCAGTACTTC	CASSSGGLLTPSSYEQYF
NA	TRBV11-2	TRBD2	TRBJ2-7	TGTGCCAGTAGCTCCCGACGCCTAGCGGGCTACGAGCAGTACTTC	CASSSRRLAGYEQYF
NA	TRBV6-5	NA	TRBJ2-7	TGTGTCAGCAGTTACGGGGAGTCCTACGAGAAGTACTTC	CVSSYGESYEKYF
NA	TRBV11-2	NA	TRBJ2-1	TGTGCCAGCAGCTCCCGCCGTAGTGTGCAGTTCTTC	CASSSRRSVQFF
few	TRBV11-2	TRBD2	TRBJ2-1	TGTGCCAGCGCTTGGGAGGGCGAGCAGTTCTTC	CASAWEGEQFF
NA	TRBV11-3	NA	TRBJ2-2	TGTGCCGGCAGCTCCCAGGGCAGACTAGACACCGGGGAGCTGTTTTTT	CAGSSQGRLDTGELFF
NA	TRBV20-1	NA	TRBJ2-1	TGCAATGCGAAATACAATGCGCAGTTCTTC	CNAKYNAQFF
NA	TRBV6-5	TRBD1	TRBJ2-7	TGTGCCAGCAGTTTGAGACAGGGGACGGAAGAGCAGTGCTTC	CASSLRQGTEEQCF
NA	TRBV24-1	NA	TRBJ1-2	TGTGCCACCAGTGACGCAGTGGACTATGGCTACACCTTC	CATSDAVDYGYTF
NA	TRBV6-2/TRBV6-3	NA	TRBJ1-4	TGTGCCAGTAGTTCCTCAGGTCTCGGAAAACTGTCTTTT	CASSSSGLGKLSF
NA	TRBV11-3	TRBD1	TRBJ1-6	TGTGCCAGCAGCTACGACAGACAGGGACTAAATTCACACCTCCACTTT	CASSYDRQGLNSHLHF
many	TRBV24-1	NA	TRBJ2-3	TGTGCCACCAGTGATTGGGGCCGATCTAGCACAGATACGCAGTATTTT	CATSDWGRSSTDTQYF
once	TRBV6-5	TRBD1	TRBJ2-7	TGTGCCAGCAGCAGCCTTAGGGGGCACAAGCAGTACTTC	CASSSLRGHKQYF
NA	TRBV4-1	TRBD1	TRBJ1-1	TGCGCCAGCAACGGACAACAGGGGAAGAACATTGAAGCTTTCTTT	CASNGQQGKNIEAFF
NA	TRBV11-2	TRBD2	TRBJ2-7	TGTGCCAGCAACTTACCGGGAGGTTCCTACGAGCAGTACTTC	CASNLPGGSYEQYF
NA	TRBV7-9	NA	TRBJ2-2	TGTGCCAGCAGCTCCCCTTATGTAGCCACCGGGGAGCTGTTTTTT	CASSSPYVATGELFF
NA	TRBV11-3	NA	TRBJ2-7	TGTGCCAGCAGTTCAATCCTCTACGGGCAGTACTTC	CASSSILYGQYF
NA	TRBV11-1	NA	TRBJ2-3	TGTGCCAGCAGCTTACGACGACTAACGAGAATAAGCACAGATACGCAGTATTTT	CASSLRRLTRISTDTQYF
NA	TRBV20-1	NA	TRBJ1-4	TGCAGTGCTAGAGAGGGAGCGACTAATGAAAAATTGTTTTTT	CSAREGATNEKLFF
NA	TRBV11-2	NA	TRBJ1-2	TGTGCTAGGAGCCGAACAGGAGCCTATGGCTACACCTTC	CARSRTGAYGYTF
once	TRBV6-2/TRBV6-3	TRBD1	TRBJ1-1	TGTACCAGCAGCGAAACCAGGGGGTACACTGAAGCTTTCTTT	CTSSETRGYTEAFF
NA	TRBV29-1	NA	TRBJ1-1	TGCAGCGCGTCCCTTTTTGATCCGAACACTGAAGCTCTCTTT	CSASLFDPNTEALF
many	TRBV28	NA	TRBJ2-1	TGTGCCAGCAGTTTAATGGGGGGCTGGGAGCAGTTCTTC	CASSLMGGWEQFF
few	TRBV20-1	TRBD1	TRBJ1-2	TGCAGTGCTAGTGGGGGACAGGGCGTCAACTATGGCTACACCTTC	CSASGGQGVNYGYTF
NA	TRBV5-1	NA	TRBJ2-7	TGCGCCAGCAGCTTGACAGGGCTCGACCAGTACTTC	CASSLTGLDQYF
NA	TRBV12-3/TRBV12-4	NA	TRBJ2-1	TGTGCCAGCATGAGGGGGGGACAATACAACGTGCAGTTCTTC	CASMRGGQYNVQFF
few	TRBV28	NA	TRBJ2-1	TGTGCCAGCAGTCCCTCTTGGGGCTGCTACAACGAGCAGTTCTTC	CASSPSWGCYNEQFF
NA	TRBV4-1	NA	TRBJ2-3	TGCGCCGGCAGGCCCAGTGACTACCAGAGCTCAGAAACGCAGTATTTT	CAGRPSDYQSSETQYF
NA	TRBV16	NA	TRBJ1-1	TGTGCCAGCAGAGACAGTGGGCTTTGGGTCACTGAAGCTTTCTTT	CASRDSGLWVTEAFF